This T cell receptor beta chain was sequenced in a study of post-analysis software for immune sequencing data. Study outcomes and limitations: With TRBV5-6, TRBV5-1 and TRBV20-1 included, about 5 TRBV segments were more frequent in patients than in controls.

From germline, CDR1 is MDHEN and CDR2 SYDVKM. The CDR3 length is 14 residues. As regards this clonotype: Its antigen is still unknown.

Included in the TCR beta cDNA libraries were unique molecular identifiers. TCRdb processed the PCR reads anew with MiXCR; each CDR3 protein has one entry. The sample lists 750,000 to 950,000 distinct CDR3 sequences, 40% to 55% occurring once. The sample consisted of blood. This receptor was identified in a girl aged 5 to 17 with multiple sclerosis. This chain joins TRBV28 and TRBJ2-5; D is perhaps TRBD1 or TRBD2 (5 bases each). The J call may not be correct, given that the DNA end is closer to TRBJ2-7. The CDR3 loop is CASSSGKGAYEQYF. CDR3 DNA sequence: TGTGCCAGCAGTTCCGGGAAAGGGGCTTACGAGCAGTACTTC.